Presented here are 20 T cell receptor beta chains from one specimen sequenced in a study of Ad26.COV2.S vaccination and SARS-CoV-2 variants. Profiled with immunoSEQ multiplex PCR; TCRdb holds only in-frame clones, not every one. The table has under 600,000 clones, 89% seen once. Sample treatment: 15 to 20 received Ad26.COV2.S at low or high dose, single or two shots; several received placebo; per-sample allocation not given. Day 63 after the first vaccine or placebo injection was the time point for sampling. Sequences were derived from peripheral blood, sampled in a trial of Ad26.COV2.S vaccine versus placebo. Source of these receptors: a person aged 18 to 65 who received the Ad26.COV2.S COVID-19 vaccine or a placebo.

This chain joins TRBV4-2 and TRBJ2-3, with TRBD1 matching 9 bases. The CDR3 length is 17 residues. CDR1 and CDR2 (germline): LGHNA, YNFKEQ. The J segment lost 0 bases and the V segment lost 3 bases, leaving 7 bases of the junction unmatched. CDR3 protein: CASSHQGQGPSTDTQYF. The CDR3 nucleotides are TGTGCCAGCAGCCACCAGGGACAGGGCCCCAGCACAGATACGCAGTATTTT.

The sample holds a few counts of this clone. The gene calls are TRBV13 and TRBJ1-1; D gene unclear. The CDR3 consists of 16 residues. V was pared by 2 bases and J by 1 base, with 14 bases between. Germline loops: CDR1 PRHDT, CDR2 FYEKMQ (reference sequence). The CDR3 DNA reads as TGTGCCAGCAGCTTATTCCCCATAGCGGGGAACACTGAAGCTTTCTTT. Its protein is CASSLFPIAGNTEAFF.

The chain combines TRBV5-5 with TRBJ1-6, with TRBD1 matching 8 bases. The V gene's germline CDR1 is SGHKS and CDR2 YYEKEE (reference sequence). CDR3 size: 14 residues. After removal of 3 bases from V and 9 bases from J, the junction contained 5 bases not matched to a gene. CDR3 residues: CASSYDRGGSPLHF. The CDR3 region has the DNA TGTGCCAGCAGCTATGACAGGGGAGGTTCACCCCTCCACTTT.

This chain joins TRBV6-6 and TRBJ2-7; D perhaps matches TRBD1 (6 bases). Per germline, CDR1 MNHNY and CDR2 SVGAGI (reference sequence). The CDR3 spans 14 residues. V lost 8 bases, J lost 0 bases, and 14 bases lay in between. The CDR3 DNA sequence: TGTGCCAGCGCCGAGGGGGACACCTCCTACGAGCAGTACTTC. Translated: CASAEGDTSYEQYF.

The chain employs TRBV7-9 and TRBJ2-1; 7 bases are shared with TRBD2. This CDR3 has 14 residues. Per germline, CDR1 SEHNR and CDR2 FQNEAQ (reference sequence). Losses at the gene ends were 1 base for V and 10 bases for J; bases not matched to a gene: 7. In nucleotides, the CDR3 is TGTGCCAGCAGCTTAGAGGTGTCGGGGGGAGAGCAGTTCTTC. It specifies CASSLEVSGGEQFF. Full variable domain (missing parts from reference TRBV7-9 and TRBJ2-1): DTGVSQNPRHKITKRGQNVTFRCDPISEHNRLYWYRQTLGQGPEFLTYFQNEAQLEKSRLLSDRFSAERPKGSFSTLEIQRTEQGDSAMYLCASSLEVSGGEQFFGPGTRLTVL.

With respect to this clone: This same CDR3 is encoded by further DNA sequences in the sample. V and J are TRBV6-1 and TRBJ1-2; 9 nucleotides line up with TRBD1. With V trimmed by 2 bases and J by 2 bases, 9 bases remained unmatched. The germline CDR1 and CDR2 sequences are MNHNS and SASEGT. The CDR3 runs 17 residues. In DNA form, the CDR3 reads TGTGCCAGCAGTGAACTGAACAGGGGGCGCAGAAACTATGGCTACACCTTC. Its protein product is CASSELNRGRRNYGYTF.

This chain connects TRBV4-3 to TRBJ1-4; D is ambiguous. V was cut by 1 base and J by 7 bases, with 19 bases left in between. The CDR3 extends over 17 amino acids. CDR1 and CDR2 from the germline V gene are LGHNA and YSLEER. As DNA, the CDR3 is TGCGCCAGCAGCCAAGGCCTACTCAGTTGGGGTAGTGAAAAACTGTTTTTT. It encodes CASSQGLLSWGSEKLFF.

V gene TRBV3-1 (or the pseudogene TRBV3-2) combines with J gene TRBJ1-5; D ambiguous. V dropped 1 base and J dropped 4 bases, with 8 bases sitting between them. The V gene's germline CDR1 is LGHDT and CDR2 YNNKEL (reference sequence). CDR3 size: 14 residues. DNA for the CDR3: TGTGCCAGCAGCCAAGGTGGGGAGAATCAGCCCCAGCATTTT. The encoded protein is CASSQGGENQPQHF.

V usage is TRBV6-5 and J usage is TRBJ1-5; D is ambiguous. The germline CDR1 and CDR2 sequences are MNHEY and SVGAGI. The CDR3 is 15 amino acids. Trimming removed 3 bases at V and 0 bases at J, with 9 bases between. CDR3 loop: CASSYKPFSNQPQHF. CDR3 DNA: TGTGCCAGCAGTTATAAACCCTTTAGCAATCAGCCCCAGCATTTT.

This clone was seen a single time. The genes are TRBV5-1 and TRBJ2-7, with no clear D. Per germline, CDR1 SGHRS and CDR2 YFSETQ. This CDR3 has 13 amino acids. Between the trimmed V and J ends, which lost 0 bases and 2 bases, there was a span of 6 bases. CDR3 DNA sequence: TGCGCCAGCAGCTTGGCCAACGCCTACGAGCAGTACTTC. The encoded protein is CASSLANAYEQYF.

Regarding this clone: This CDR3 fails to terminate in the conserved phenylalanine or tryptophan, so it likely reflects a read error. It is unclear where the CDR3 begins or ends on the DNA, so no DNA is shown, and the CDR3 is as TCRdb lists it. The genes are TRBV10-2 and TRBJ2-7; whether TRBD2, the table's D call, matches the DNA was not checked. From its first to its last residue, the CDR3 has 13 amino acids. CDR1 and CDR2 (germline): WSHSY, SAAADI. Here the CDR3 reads CASSLGTPGLALI.

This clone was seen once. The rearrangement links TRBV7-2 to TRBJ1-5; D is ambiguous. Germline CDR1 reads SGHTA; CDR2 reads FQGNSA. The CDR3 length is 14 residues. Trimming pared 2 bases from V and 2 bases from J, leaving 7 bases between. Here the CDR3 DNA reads TGTGCCAGCAGCTTAAGTAGAGGCAATCAGCCCCAGCATTTT. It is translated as CASSLSRGNQPQHF.

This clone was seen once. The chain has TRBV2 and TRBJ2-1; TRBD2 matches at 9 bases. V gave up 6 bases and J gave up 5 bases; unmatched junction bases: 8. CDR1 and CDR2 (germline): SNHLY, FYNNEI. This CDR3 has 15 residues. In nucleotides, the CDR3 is TGTGCCAGCAGCTTCCCTAGCGGGACAGACAATGAGCAGTTCTTC. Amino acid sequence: CASSFPSGTDNEQFF.

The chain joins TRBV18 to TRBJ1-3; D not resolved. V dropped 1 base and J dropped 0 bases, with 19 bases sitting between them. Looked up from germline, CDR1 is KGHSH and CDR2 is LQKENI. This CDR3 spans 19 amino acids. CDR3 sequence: CASSPRAVAAFPSGNTIYF. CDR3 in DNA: TGTGCCAGCTCACCACGAGCCGTTGCGGCCTTCCCCTCTGGAAACACCATATATTTT.

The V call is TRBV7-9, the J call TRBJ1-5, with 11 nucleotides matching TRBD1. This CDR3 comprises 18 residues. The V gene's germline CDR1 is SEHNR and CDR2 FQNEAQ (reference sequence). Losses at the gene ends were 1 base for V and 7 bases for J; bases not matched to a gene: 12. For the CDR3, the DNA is TGTGCCAGCAGCTTAGGGACCGGGACAGGGGGGACGTCGCAGCCCCAGCATTTT. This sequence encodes CASSLGTGTGGTSQPQHF. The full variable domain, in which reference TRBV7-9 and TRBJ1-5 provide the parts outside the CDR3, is DTGVSQNPRHKITKRGQNVTFRCDPISEHNRLYWYRQTLGQGPEFLTYFQNEAQLEKSRLLSDRFSAERPKGSFSTLEIQRTEQGDSAMYLCASSLGTGTGGTSQPQHFGDGTRLSIL.

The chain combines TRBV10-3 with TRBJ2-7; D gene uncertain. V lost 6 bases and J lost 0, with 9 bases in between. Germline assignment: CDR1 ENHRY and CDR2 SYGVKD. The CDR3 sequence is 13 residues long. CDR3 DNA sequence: TGTGCCATCAGGCGATCTGACTCCTACGAGCAGTACTTC. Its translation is CAIRRSDSYEQYF.

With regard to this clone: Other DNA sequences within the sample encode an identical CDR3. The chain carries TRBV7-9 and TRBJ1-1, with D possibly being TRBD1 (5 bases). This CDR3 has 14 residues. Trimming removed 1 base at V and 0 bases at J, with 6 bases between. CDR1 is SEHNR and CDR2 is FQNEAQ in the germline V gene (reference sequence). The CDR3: CASSLGGLNTEAFF. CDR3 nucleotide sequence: TGTGCCAGCAGCTTAGGGGGGTTGAACACTGAAGCTTTCTTT. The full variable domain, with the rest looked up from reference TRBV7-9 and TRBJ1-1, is DTGVSQNPRHKITKRGQNVTFRCDPISEHNRLYWYRQTLGQGPEFLTYFQNEAQLEKSRLLSDRFSAERPKGSFSTLEIQRTEQGDSAMYLCASSLGGLNTEAFFGQGTRLTVV.

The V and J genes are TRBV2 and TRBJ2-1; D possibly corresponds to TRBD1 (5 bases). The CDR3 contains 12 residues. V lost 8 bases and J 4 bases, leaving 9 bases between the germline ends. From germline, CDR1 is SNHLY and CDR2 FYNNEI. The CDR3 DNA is TGTGCCAGCGGGCAGGGATACAATGAGCAGTTCTTC. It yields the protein CASGQGYNEQFF.

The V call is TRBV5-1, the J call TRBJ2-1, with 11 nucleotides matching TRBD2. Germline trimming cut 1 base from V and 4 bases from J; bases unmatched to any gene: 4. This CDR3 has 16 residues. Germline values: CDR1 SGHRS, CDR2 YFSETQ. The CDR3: CASSLSGLAEYNEQFF. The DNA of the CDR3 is TGCGCCAGCAGCTTGTCGGGACTAGCGGAATACAATGAGCAGTTCTTC.

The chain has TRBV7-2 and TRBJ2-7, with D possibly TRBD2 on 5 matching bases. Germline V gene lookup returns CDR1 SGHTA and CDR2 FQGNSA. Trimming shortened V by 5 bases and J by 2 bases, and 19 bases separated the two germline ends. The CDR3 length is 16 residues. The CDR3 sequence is CASSPRTSQTTYEQYF. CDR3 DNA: TGTGCCAGCAGCCCGAGGACTTCACAAACAACCTACGAGCAGTACTTC.